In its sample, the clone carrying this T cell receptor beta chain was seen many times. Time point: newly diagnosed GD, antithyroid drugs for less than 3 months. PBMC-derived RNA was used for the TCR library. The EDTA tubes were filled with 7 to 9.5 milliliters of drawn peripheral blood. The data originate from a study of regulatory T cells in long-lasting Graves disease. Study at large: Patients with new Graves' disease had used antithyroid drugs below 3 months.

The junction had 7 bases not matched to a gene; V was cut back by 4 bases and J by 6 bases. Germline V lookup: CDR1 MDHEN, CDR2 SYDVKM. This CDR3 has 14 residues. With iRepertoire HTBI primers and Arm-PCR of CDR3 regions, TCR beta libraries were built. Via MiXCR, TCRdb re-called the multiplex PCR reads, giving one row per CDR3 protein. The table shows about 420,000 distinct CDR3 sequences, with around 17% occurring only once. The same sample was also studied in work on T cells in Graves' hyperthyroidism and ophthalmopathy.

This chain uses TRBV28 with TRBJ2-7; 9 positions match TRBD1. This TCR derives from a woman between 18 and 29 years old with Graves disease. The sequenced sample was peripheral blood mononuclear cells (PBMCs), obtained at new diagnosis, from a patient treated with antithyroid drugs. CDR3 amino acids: CASSSGQGWAEQYF. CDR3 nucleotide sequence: TGTGCCAGCAGTTCGGGACAGGGTTGGGCCGAGCAGTACTTC.